The 5 T cell receptor beta chains given below trace back to one sample, sequenced in a study of identifying expanded T cells in peripheral blood. TCRdb's table, derived via immunoSEQ multiplex PCR, lists solely in-frame clones and lacks some. The profile shows around 130,000 clones, less than 90% of them singletons. The specimen was blood. Source of these receptors: a person aged 18 to 75 in good health.

The chain uses TRBV14 and TRBJ2-1; weak D call: TRBD2 (6 bases). Germline V gene data show CDR1 as SGHDN and CDR2 as FVKESK. Trimming shortened V by 3 bases and J by 3 bases, and 9 bases separated the two germline ends. The CDR3 spans 14 residues. The CDR3 bases are TGTGCCAGCAGCCAGGCTAGCGTCTACAATGAGCAGTTCTTC. Encoded protein: CASSQASVYNEQFF.

The chain is built from TRBV2 and TRBJ1-2; no clear D gene. The V gene lost 8 bases and the J gene lost 3 bases, with 16 bases spanning the gap. Per the germline V gene, CDR1 is SNHLY and CDR2 is FYNNEI. The CDR3 totals 14 residues. CDR3 protein: CASVGGYGDYGYTF. The CDR3 coding sequence is TGTGCCAGCGTGGGAGGGTATGGGGACTATGGCTACACCTTC. The full variable domain, its missing parts supplied by reference TRBV2 and TRBJ1-2, is EPEVTQTPSHQVTQMGQEVILRCVPISNHLYFYWYRQILGQKVEFLVSFYNNEISEKSEIFDDQFSVERPDGSNFTLKIRSTKLEDSAMYFCASVGGYGDYGYTFGSGTRLTVV.

The chain recombines TRBV5-1 with TRBJ2-2; D not resolved. Germline V lookup: CDR1 SGHRS, CDR2 YFSETQ. CDR3 length: 15 residues. V was clipped by 1 base and J by 0 bases, with 7 bases between them. This chain's CDR3 is CASSLQLPNTGELFF. CDR3 coding DNA: TGCGCCAGCAGCTTGCAACTTCCGAACACCGGGGAGCTGTTTTTT.

The J gene is TRBJ1-6, the V gene TRBV7-2; weak D call: TRBD1 (5 bases). V was cut by 4 bases and J by 6 bases, with 10 bases left in between. Germline V gives CDR1 SGHTA, CDR2 FQGNSA. The CDR3 sequence is 14 residues long. The CDR3 bases are TGTGCCAGCAGCTCAGACAGATTTAATTCACCCCTCCACTTT. This gives the protein CASSSDRFNSPLHF.

The V gene is TRBV5-4, the J gene TRBJ1-5, with D maybe TRBD1 (6 bases). Germline V gene sequence: CDR1 SGHNT, CDR2 YYREEE (reference sequence). Trimming took 4 bases from V and 4 from J, leaving 18 bases between them. This CDR3 comprises 16 residues. This CDR3 is CASSQLGGGSNQPQHF. The CDR3 bases are TGTGCCAGCAGCCAACTGGGTGGGGGCTCAAATCAGCCCCAGCATTTT. The variable domain in full, completed from reference TRBV5-4 and TRBJ1-5, reads ETGVTQSPTHLIKTRGQQVTLRCSSQSGHNTVSWYQQALGQGPQFIFQYYREEENGRGNFPPRFSGLQFPNYSSELNVNALELDDSALYLCASSQLGGGSNQPQHFGDGTRLSIL.